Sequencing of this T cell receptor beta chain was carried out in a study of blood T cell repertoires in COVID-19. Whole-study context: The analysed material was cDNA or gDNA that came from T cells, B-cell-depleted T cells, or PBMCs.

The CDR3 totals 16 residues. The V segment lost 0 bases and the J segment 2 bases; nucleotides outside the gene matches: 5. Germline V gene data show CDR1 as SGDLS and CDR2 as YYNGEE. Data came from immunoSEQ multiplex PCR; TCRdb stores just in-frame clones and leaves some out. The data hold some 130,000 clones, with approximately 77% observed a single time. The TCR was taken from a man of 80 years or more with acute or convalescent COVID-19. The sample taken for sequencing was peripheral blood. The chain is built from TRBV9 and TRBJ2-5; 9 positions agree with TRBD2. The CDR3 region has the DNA TGTGCCAGCAGCGTAGTTGGCGGGGGGGCGCAAGAGACCCAGTACTTC. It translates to CASSVVGGGAQETQYF.